The rows below give T cell receptor beta chains drawn from one sample of a study of blood T cell repertoires in COVID-19. The method was immunoSEQ multiplex PCR; TCRdb's version includes in-frame clones alone and lacks a portion of them. Of around 80,000 clones detected, roughly 86% appear once; the ten largest clones hold roughly 8%. The sequencing sample was made of peripheral blood. The receptors here all came from a man older than 75 with active or convalescent COVID-19. CDR3s include the opening cysteine and the closing phenylalanine or tryptophan. D genes are given only for firm matches. For some rows the clone size is stated as once, few or many, or as a class when expanded; others skip it.

clone_size: NA; d_call: NA; v_call: TRBV30; j_call: TRBJ2-5; cdr3_nt: TGTGCCTGGAGTGTGGGACTGATGTACCAAGAGACCCAGTACTTC; cdr3_aa: CAWSVGLMYQETQYF
clone_size: NA; d_call: TRBD1; v_call: TRBV6-5; j_call: TRBJ1-1; cdr3_nt: TGTGCCAGCAGTCAGTCCGACAGGGCGAATATCGGGGCTTTCTTT; cdr3_aa: CASSQSDRANIGAFF
clone_size: NA; d_call: TRBD2; v_call: TRBV5-1; j_call: TRBJ2-2; cdr3_nt: TGCGCCAGCAGCCAGAGCGGGGTGAACACCGGGGAGCTGTTTTTT; cdr3_aa: CASSQSGVNTGELFF
clone_size: NA; d_call: NA; v_call: TRBV6-2/TRBV6-3; j_call: TRBJ1-2; cdr3_nt: TGTGCCAGCAGTTTCGGGACACCGGATTATGGCTACACCTTC; cdr3_aa: CASSFGTPDYGYTF
clone_size: NA; d_call: NA; v_call: TRBV6-6; j_call: TRBJ2-3; cdr3_nt: TGTGCCAGCAGACCGGGGGGCAGCACAGATACGCAGTATTTT; cdr3_aa: CASRPGGSTDTQYF
clone_size: few; d_call: NA; v_call: TRBV30; j_call: TRBJ1-3; cdr3_nt: TGTGCCTGGAGTGTCGCGAATGGAAACACCATATATTTT; cdr3_aa: CAWSVANGNTIYF
clone_size: NA; d_call: NA; v_call: TRBV6-5; j_call: TRBJ1-5; cdr3_nt: TGTGCCAGCAGCCCAGATTTTGACAATCAGCCCCAGCATTTT; cdr3_aa: CASSPDFDNQPQHF
clone_size: NA; d_call: NA; v_call: TRBV2; j_call: TRBJ1-2; cdr3_nt: TGTGCCAGCGGTCGGGAAGGCTATGGCTACACCTTC; cdr3_aa: CASGREGYGYTF
clone_size: once; d_call: TRBD2; v_call: TRBV5-1; j_call: TRBJ2-5; cdr3_nt: TGCGCCAGCAGCCGATGGACTAGCGGAGACCAAGAGACCCAGTACTTC; cdr3_aa: CASSRWTSGDQETQYF
clone_size: NA; d_call: NA; v_call: TRBV18; j_call: TRBJ1-1; cdr3_nt: TGTGCCAGCCGCGACGGGGGGCCCCCTGAAGCTTTCTTT; cdr3_aa: CASRDGGPPEAFF
clone_size: NA; d_call: TRBD1; v_call: TRBV3-1/TRBV3-2; j_call: TRBJ1-2; cdr3_nt: TGTGCCAGCAGCCAAGATTATGGACAGGGGACCCGCTATGGCTACACCTTC; cdr3_aa: CASSQDYGQGTRYGYTF
clone_size: NA; d_call: TRBD2; v_call: TRBV7-3; j_call: TRBJ2-1; cdr3_nt: TGTGCCAGCAGCTTAAGACTAGCGGAAAGACGCAGTGAGCAGTTCTTC; cdr3_aa: CASSLRLAERRSEQFF
clone_size: once; d_call: NA; v_call: TRBV6-5; j_call: TRBJ1-2; cdr3_nt: TGTGCCAGCATCTCAGGAACTTATGGTGGCTACACCTTC; cdr3_aa: CASISGTYGGYTF
clone_size: NA; d_call: TRBD2; v_call: TRBV6-5; j_call: TRBJ2-1; cdr3_nt: TGTGCCAGCAGACTAGCGGGGTCCCGCAATGAGCAGTTCTTC; cdr3_aa: CASRLAGSRNEQFF
clone_size: once; d_call: TRBD1; v_call: TRBV9; j_call: TRBJ2-1; cdr3_nt: TGTGCCAGCAGCGCTGGACAGGGGGCGCGGTACAATGAGCAGTTCTTC; cdr3_aa: CASSAGQGARYNEQFF
clone_size: NA; d_call: NA; v_call: TRBV7-9; j_call: TRBJ2-3; cdr3_nt: TGTGCCAGCTCTGGGGCTAGCGTAGATACGCAGTATTTT; cdr3_aa: CASSGASVDTQYF